This passage covers 8 T cell receptor beta chains from one sample sequenced in a study of identical twins. TCRdb processed the 5' RACE reads anew with MiXCR; each CDR3 protein has one entry. The sample carries roughly 230,000 distinct CDR3 sequences, about 8.3% recorded once. These sequences were also reported in another study, on yellow fever vaccine responses in identical twins.

Input material: CD8+ T cells sorted from blood. Receptors originate from a woman younger than 35 in good health.

Ten or more counts support this clonotype. The chain couples TRBV6-4 to TRBJ2-3; 7 nucleotides align to TRBD2. This CDR3 contains 15 residues. V gave up 4 bases and J gave up 1 base; unmatched junction bases: 5. CDR1 is MRHNA, CDR2 SNTAGT, per germline. The CDR3 reads CASSGTSGGTDTQYF. For the CDR3, the DNA is TGTGCCAGCAGTGGAACAAGCGGGGGCACAGATACGCAGTATTTT.

This clonotype was seen more than once but under ten times. This rearrangement joins TRBV20-1 to TRBJ2-7; D might be TRBD1 (6 bases). Germline assignment: CDR1 DFQATT and CDR2 SNEGSKA (reference sequence). The CDR3 covers 14 residues. The germline V and J ends were trimmed by 5 bases and 0 bases, with 14 bases remaining between them. The CDR3 DNA follows: TGCAGTGCTGTAGACAGGTCCAGCTCCTACGAGCAGTACTTC. This codes for CSAVDRSSSYEQYF.

The CDR3: CASSITGGVKETQYF. Here the CDR3 DNA reads TGTGCCAGTAGTATTACAGGGGGCGTAAAAGAGACCCAGTACTTC. The chain has TRBV19 and TRBJ2-5; 9 nucleotides match TRBD1. The V gene end was trimmed by 3 bases and the J gene end by 3 bases; junction bases not matched to a gene: 5. Germline CDR1 is LNHDA and CDR2 is SQIVND (reference sequence). The CDR3 runs to 15 residues.

This clonotype was observed many times. The rearrangement uses TRBV4-1 and TRBJ2-7; the D call may be TRBD1 or TRBD2 (5 bases each). CDR1 MGHRA and CDR2 YSYEKL come from the germline V gene. V was shortened by 1 base and J by 3 bases, with 7 bases between the two germline ends. This CDR3 has 13 residues. In DNA, the CDR3 is TGCGCCAGCAGCCAAGGGGGGATCTACGAGCAGTACTTC. As protein: CASSQGGIYEQYF.

This clonotype is termed large (0.1 to 1%). The chain is built from TRBV7-8 and TRBJ2-1, with TRBD2 matching over 7 bases. J was trimmed by 5 bases and V by 1 base; bases with no gene match: 2. The CDR3 is 14 residues long. The germline CDR1 and CDR2 sequences are SGHVS and FQNEAQ. CDR3 coding DNA: TGTGCCAGCAGCTTAGTTCTAGCGGACAATGAGCAGTTCTTC. This translates into CASSLVLADNEQFF.

The CDR3 loop reads CASPDPGNPGQGGEQFF. The CDR3 DNA follows: TGTGCCAGCCCCGACCCCGGGAATCCGGGACAGGGTGGTGAGCAGTTCTTC. The chain combines TRBV7-9 with TRBJ2-1; TRBD1 agrees at 9 bases. The CDR3 is 17 residues long. Germline V CDR1 and CDR2: SEHNR, FQNEAQ (reference sequence). After removal of 8 bases from V and 9 bases from J, the junction contained 20 bases not matched to a gene.

The chain is built from TRBV6-1 and TRBJ2-2; D gene ambiguous. This CDR3 contains 15 residues. CDR1 is MNHNS, CDR2 SASEGT, per germline. Trimming took off 7 bases at V and 2 bases at J, with 14 bases between the two ends. The CDR3 nucleotides read TGTGCCAGCACCCCTAGGTGGGTTAACACCGGGGAGCTGTTTTTT. Its protein product is CASTPRWVNTGELFF.

The rearrangement uses TRBV5-1 and TRBJ2-7; tentative D call: TRBD2 (7 bases). Trimming left V 0 bases short and J 2 bases short, with 12 bases between. Germline values: CDR1 SGHRS, CDR2 YFSETQ. The CDR3 length is 15 residues. The CDR3 protein is CASSLDRGGTYEQYF. The CDR3 DNA reads as TGCGCCAGCAGCTTGGATAGGGGGGGTACCTACGAGCAGTACTTC.